The next 18 T cell receptor beta chains were all read from a single sample in a study of blood T cell repertoires in COVID-19. Clones were read by immunoSEQ multiplex PCR, and TCRdb kept only the in-frame ones, dropping some. Here the sample spans some 200,000 clones, roughly 78% being singletons. Material: peripheral blood. These receptors originate from a middle-aged woman with acute or convalescent COVID-19.

This chain links TRBV5-1 with TRBJ2-6, with D hard to call. Trimming cost V 0 bases and J 2 bases, with 6 bases left between them. CDR1 is SGHRS and CDR2 is YFSETQ in the germline V gene. The CDR3 has 15 residues. CDR3 loop: CASSLVAAGANVLTF. The CDR3 nucleotides read TGCGCCAGCAGCTTGGTGGCGGCTGGGGCCAACGTCCTGACTTTC.

This clone was recorded a few times. This chain connects TRBV28 to TRBJ2-5; 9 nucleotides agree with TRBD1. From germline, CDR1 is MDHEN and CDR2 SYDVKM. Trimming cost V 4 bases and J 0 bases; bases outside gene matches: 3. The CDR3 loop spans 15 amino acids. CDR3 coding DNA: TGTGCCAGCAGTTCCGGGACAGGGTACCAAGAGACCCAGTACTTC. Protein: CASSSGTGYQETQYF. Complete variable domain (other parts from reference TRBV28 and TRBJ2-5): DVKVTQSSRYLVKRTGEKVFLECVQDMDHENMFWYRQDPGLGLRLIYFSYDVKMKEKGDIPEGYSVSREKKERFSLILESASTNQTSMYLCASSSGTGYQETQYFGPGTRLLVL.

This chain connects TRBV13 to TRBJ2-2; D call uncertain. V lost 0 bases and J 2 bases, leaving 10 bases between the germline ends. The CDR3 has 16 residues. Germline loops: CDR1 PRHDT, CDR2 FYEKMQ (reference sequence). The CDR3 protein is CASSLGRNLNTGELFF. CDR3 bases: TGTGCCAGCAGCTTAGGGCGGAACCTTAACACCGGGGAGCTGTTTTTT.

The chain links TRBV29-1 to TRBJ1-1; D might be TRBD1 (6 bases). CDR3 size: 11 residues. The V and J ends lost 4 bases and 10 bases respectively, with 13 bases between them. Germline V lookup: CDR1 SQVTM, CDR2 ANQGSEA. CDR3 region: CSVAQGSRAFF. The CDR3 bases are TGCAGCGTTGCACAGGGATCTCGAGCTTTCTTT.

This clone occurred once. The J gene is TRBJ2-1, the V gene TRBV6-5, with TRBD1 matching over 7 bases. The J segment lost 7 bases and the V segment lost 4 bases, leaving 4 bases of the junction unmatched. The germline gives CDR1 MNHEY, CDR2 SVGAGI. The length of the CDR3 is 13 residues. The CDR3 DNA reads as TGTGCCAGCAGTTCGGGACAGTTTAATGAGCAGTTCTTC. Translated, it gives CASSSGQFNEQFF.

The chain joins TRBV5-1 to TRBJ2-7; 8 nucleotides align to TRBD1. There are 14 residues in the CDR3. Per germline, CDR1 SGHRS and CDR2 YFSETQ. The trim removed 3 bases at V and 6 bases at J, leaving 8 bases unmatched. The CDR3 bases are TGCGCCAGCAGCTCTCGAACGACAGGGGCCGAGCAGTACTTC. As protein: CASSSRTTGAEQYF.

There are a few counts of this clone. The CDR3 nucleotides read TGTGCCAGCAGCGGGGGGGACGGGGCCAACGTCCTGACTTTC. Amino acid sequence: CASSGGDGANVLTF. The chain carries TRBV9 and TRBJ2-6; possible D gene TRBD2, 6 bases. In germline, CDR1 is SGDLS, CDR2 YYNGEE. Trimming removed 3 bases from V and 4 bases from J, with 8 bases in between. CDR3 length equals 14 residues. Supplemented by reference TRBV9 and TRBJ2-6, the full variable domain reads DSGVTQTPKHLITATGQRVTLRCSPRSGDLSVYWYQQSLDQGLQFLIQYYNGEERAKGNILERFSAQQFPDLHSELNLSSLELGDSALYFCASSGGDGANVLTFGAGSRLTVL.

CDR3 nucleotides: TGTGCCAGTATTGCACAGGGGGCGAACAATCAGCCCCAGCATTTT. Translated, it gives CASIAQGANNQPQHF. V usage is TRBV19 and J usage is TRBJ1-5, with 9 bases matching TRBD1. Trimming removed 7 bases from V and 3 bases from J; junction bases left unmatched: 7. Germline V lookup: CDR1 LNHDA, CDR2 SQIVND (reference sequence). This CDR3 contains 15 residues.

This chain connects TRBV9 to TRBJ1-5, with D possibly TRBD1 on 6 matching bases. The CDR3 totals 14 residues. V was pared by 4 bases and J by 3 bases, with 11 bases between. CDR1 is SGDLS, CDR2 YYNGEE, per germline. The DNA for the CDR3 is TGTGCCAGCAGCCCGGACAGCTTCAATCAGCCCCAGCATTTT. Protein product: CASSPDSFNQPQHF.

The genes are TRBV7-8 and TRBJ2-2, with 8 nucleotides matching TRBD2. Losses at the gene ends were 1 base for V and 0 bases for J; bases not matched to a gene: 4. The CDR3 sequence is 17 residues long. Germline V gives CDR1 SGHVS, CDR2 FQNEAQ. In nucleotides, the CDR3 is TGTGCCAGCAGCTTAGAGTTCGGGGGGGCGAACACCGGGGAGCTGTTTTTT. Its translation: CASSLEFGGANTGELFF. Full variable domain (missing parts from reference TRBV7-8 and TRBJ2-2): GAGVSQSPRYKVAKRGQDVALRCDPISGHVSLFWYQQALGQGPEFLTYFQNEAQLDKSGLPSDRFFAERPEGSVSTLKIQRTQQEDSAVYLCASSLEFGGANTGELFFGEGSRLTVL.

This clone was seen only once. The chain uses TRBV6-2 or TRBV6-3 and TRBJ1-1; 7 bases align to TRBD1. Losses at the gene ends were 6 bases for V and 5 bases for J; bases not matched to a gene: 6. Germline V gene data show CDR1 as MNHEY and CDR2 as SVGEGT. CDR3 length: 13 amino acids. CDR3 region: CASSLGGGTEAFF. In nucleotides, the CDR3 is TGTGCCAGCAGCCTAGGGGGCGGTACTGAAGCTTTCTTT.

The CDR3 nucleotides read TGTGCCAGCAGCAACTCCGGGACAGGGGGGAACTATGGCTACACCTTC. It translates to CASSNSGTGGNYGYTF. This chain joins TRBV3-1 (or the pseudogene TRBV3-2) and TRBJ1-2; 11 bases match TRBD1. This CDR3 spans 16 amino acids. V lost 5 bases to trimming and J lost 2 bases; unmatched junction nucleotides: 7. The V gene's germline CDR1 is LGHDT and CDR2 YNNKEL (reference sequence).

V is TRBV18 and J is TRBJ2-1; maybe TRBD2 (6 bases). With 3 bases removed from V and 5 bases from J, the gap between germline ends came to 14 bases. The CDR3 has 15 amino acids. Per germline, CDR1 KGHSH and CDR2 LQKENI. CDR3: CASSPNQGLHNEQFF. The DNA of the CDR3 is TGTGCCAGCTCACCTAACCAGGGACTCCACAATGAGCAGTTCTTC.

V is TRBV12-5 and J is TRBJ1-2; TRBD1 is a possible D gene (5 bases). Germline loops: CDR1 LGHNT, CDR2 FRNRAP. V shed 1 base and J shed 2 bases, with 11 bases lying between them. The CDR3 loop spans 15 amino acids. CDR3 in DNA: TGTGCTAGTGGTTTGGGGGGGGGAAGCAACTATGGCTACACCTTC. Translated: CASGLGGGSNYGYTF. The complete variable domain, with remaining parts taken from reference TRBV12-5 and TRBJ1-2, reads DARVTQTPRHKVTEMGQEVTMRCQPILGHNTVFWYRQTMMQGLELLAYFRNRAPLDDSGMPKDRFSAEMPDATLATLKIQPSEPRDSAVYFCASGLGGGSNYGYTFGSGTRLTVV.

The chain carries TRBV19 and TRBJ2-6; TRBD1 agrees at 9 bases. The ends lost 5 bases at V and 0 bases at J; junction bases unmatched: 8. The germline V gene has CDR1 LNHDA and CDR2 SQIVND (reference sequence). This CDR3 contains 18 residues. The CDR3 DNA reads TGTGCCAGTAGTCCCCGGGACAGGGCTGTCTCTGGGGCCAACGTCCTGACTTTC. Amino acids: CASSPRDRAVSGANVLTF.

This clone has a handful of counts. This sequence joins TRBV10-3 and TRBJ1-1; tentative D call: TRBD1 (5 bases). Germline CDR1 reads ENHRY; CDR2 reads SYGVKD. This CDR3 has 11 amino acids. V lost 11 bases and J lost 6, with 13 bases in between. The CDR3 DNA reads TGTGCCGCTGGGGGGAGGGCTGAAGCTTTCTTT. Translation gives CAAGGRAEAFF.

This chain links TRBV2 with TRBJ1-5; a possible D gene is TRBD1 (6 bases). The germline V gene encodes CDR1 SNHLY and CDR2 FYNNEI. This CDR3 has 14 residues. V shed 7 bases and J shed 4 bases, with 14 bases lying between them. CDR3 nucleotides: TGTGCCAGCACTGCCGGACAGAGAAATCAGCCCCAGCATTTT. This translates into CASTAGQRNQPQHF.

The chain links TRBV3-1 (or the pseudogene TRBV3-2) to TRBJ2-1; 8 nucleotides line up with TRBD2. Germline assignment: CDR1 LGHDT and CDR2 YNNKEL (reference sequence). The CDR3 has 14 amino acids. Losses at the gene ends were 0 bases for V and 12 bases for J; bases not matched to a gene: 7. The CDR3: CASSQESSLAGQFF. CDR3 sequence (DNA): TGTGCCAGCAGCCAAGAGTCCTCTCTAGCGGGGCAGTTCTTC.